This T cell receptor (beta chain) is drawn from a study of blood T cell repertoires in COVID-19. Study-level information: COVID-19 samples, acute and convalescent, were from the United States, Italy and Spain. T cells, B-cell-depleted T cells, or PBMCs provided the cDNA or gDNA that served as material.

Germline lookup yields CDR1 LGHDT and CDR2 YNNKEL (reference sequence). V dropped 4 bases and J dropped 2; count of bases not matched to a gene: 3. The CDR3 runs to 14 residues. In the authors' workflow: Amplifying reference gene primers gave estimates of nucleated cell counts. TCRdb's copy holds only in-frame clones and misses some; the assay was immunoSEQ multiplex PCR. The DNA was the basis for D and trimming; V, J and clone size are from that table. Among some 180,000 clones listed, 65% to 85% were seen once. Sequenced material: peripheral blood. The receptor was isolated from a woman aged 65 to 85 who had recovered from COVID-19. The V call is TRBV3-1 (or the pseudogene TRBV3-2), the J call TRBJ2-3; 7 nucleotides agree with TRBD2. The CDR3 DNA follows: TGTGCCAGCAGCCCCCGGGGGGACACAGATACGCAGTATTTT. It codes for CASSPRGDTDTQYF.